The 11 T cell receptor beta chains given below trace back to one sample, sequenced in a study of blood T cell repertoires in COVID-19. Clones were read by immunoSEQ multiplex PCR, and TCRdb kept only the in-frame ones, dropping some. The sample includes under 200,000 clones, around 85% of them seen just once. Material for sequencing was peripheral blood. The source is a man aged 60 to 75 who had recovered from COVID-19.

The V call is TRBV6-5, the J call TRBJ1-4; D gene uncertain. The germline CDR1 and CDR2 sequences are MNHEY and SVGAGI. With 7 bases removed from V and 2 bases from J, the gap between germline ends came to 11 bases. CDR3 size: 14 residues. DNA for the CDR3: TGTGCCAGCAAGGAGGGTTGGACTAATGAAAAACTGTTTTTT. Its translation: CASKEGWTNEKLFF.

The genes are TRBV19 and TRBJ1-1; the D gene is possibly TRBD1 (5 bases). The V gene's germline CDR1 is LNHDA and CDR2 SQIVND (reference sequence). The V end was cut by 4 bases, the J end by 0 bases, with 9 bases between. The CDR3 extends over 14 amino acids. CDR3 region: CASSSGAVNTEAFF. The DNA for the CDR3 is TGTGCCAGTAGTAGCGGGGCGGTGAACACTGAAGCTTTCTTT.

The CDR3 reads CASGGGGAETQYF. CDR3 nucleotide sequence: TGTGCCAGTGGGGGAGGGGGAGCGGAGACCCAGTACTTC. The chain has TRBV19 and TRBJ2-5; D is possibly TRBD2 (7 bases). CDR1 is LNHDA and CDR2 is SQIVND in the germline V gene (reference sequence). This CDR3 is 13 amino acids long. V was trimmed by 8 bases and J by 5 bases, leaving 15 bases between them.

The V gene is TRBV5-1, the J gene TRBJ2-2; TRBD1 aligns across 7 bases. There are 15 residues in the CDR3. Trimming took 2 bases from V and 5 from J; bases not matched to a gene: 6. The germline gives CDR1 SGHRS, CDR2 YFSETQ. CDR3 bases: TGCGCCAGCAGCTTAAGACAGGACAGGACCGGGGAGCTGTTTTTT. It encodes CASSLRQDRTGELFF.

A single count supports this clone. The rearrangement links TRBV6-1 to TRBJ1-1, with no clear D. Trimming took off 2 bases at V and 4 bases at J, with 20 bases between the two ends. The CDR3 is made up of 17 amino acids. CDR1 MNHNS and CDR2 SASEGT come from the germline V gene. CDR3 sequence reads: CASSESRDRLSGTEAFF. DNA for the CDR3: TGTGCCAGCAGTGAATCCAGAGACCGCCTGTCGGGCACTGAAGCTTTCTTT.

This clone was seen a single time. The chain recombines TRBV5-1 with TRBJ2-5, with TRBD1 matching 9 bases. This CDR3 spans 14 amino acids. With 5 bases clipped from V and 5 bases from J, the junction kept 7 bases outside the gene matches. CDR1 SGHRS and CDR2 YFSETQ come from the germline V gene. CDR3 in amino acids: CASSPTGGVETQYF. Written as DNA, the CDR3 is TGCGCCAGCAGTCCCACAGGGGGCGTGGAGACCCAGTACTTC.

The chain employs TRBV4-2 and TRBJ2-5; 13 bases align to TRBD2. In germline, CDR1 is LGHNA, CDR2 YNFKEQ. Germline trimming cut 4 bases from V and 2 bases from J; bases unmatched to any gene: 7. The CDR3 consists of 17 residues. Here the CDR3 DNA reads TGTGCCAGCAGCCTTGGGACTAGCGGGAACCTACAAGAGACCCAGTACTTC. It yields the protein CASSLGTSGNLQETQYF.

This chain joins TRBV9 and TRBJ1-1; TRBD1 aligns across 7 bases. In germline, CDR1 is SGDLS, CDR2 YYNGEE. This CDR3 is built from 17 residues. V gave up 3 bases and J gave up 1 base; unmatched junction bases: 12. CDR3 residues: CASSGGRAGGWNTEAFF. For the CDR3, the DNA is TGTGCCAGCAGCGGTGGTAGGGCAGGGGGTTGGAACACTGAAGCTTTCTTT.

J is TRBJ2-1 and V is TRBV15; a possible D gene is TRBD2 (6 bases). The CDR3 extends over 17 amino acids. Between the trimmed V and J ends, which lost 2 bases and 0 bases, there was a span of 14 bases. Per the germline V gene, CDR1 is LNHNV and CDR2 is YYDKDF (reference sequence). The CDR3 region has the DNA TGTGCCACCAGCAGAAAACCAGAGACTAGCTCCTACAATGAGCAGTTCTTC. It encodes CATSRKPETSSYNEQFF.

The chain employs TRBV9 and TRBJ2-7, with D possibly being TRBD1 (6 bases). The V and J ends lost 3 bases and 6 bases respectively, with 13 bases between them. The germline V gene encodes CDR1 SGDLS and CDR2 YYNGEE. CDR3 size: 13 residues. CDR3 sequence (DNA): TGTGCCAGCAGCGCCCAACAGGGCCTCGAGCAGTACTTC. Translation: CASSAQQGLEQYF. The full variable domain, completed using reference TRBV9 and TRBJ2-7, is DSGVTQTPKHLITATGQRVTLRCSPRSGDLSVYWYQQSLDQGLQFLIQYYNGEERAKGNILERFSAQQFPDLHSELNLSSLELGDSALYFCASSAQQGLEQYFGPGTRLTVT.

This sequence joins TRBV29-1 and TRBJ2-2; TRBD2 matches at 15 bases. V shed 4 bases, J shed 4 bases, and the junction held 7 bases outside the gene matches. Germline CDR1 is SQVTM and CDR2 is ANQGSEA. The CDR3 runs 17 residues. CDR3 DNA: TGCAGCGTTGGAGGACTAGCGGGGGGGCCGCGCACCGGGGAGCTGTTTTTT. Protein sequence: CSVGGLAGGPRTGELFF.